The 18 T cell receptor beta chains reported below all come from one sample, sequenced in a study of T-cell memory formation after mild COVID-19. TCRdb re-called the 5' RACE reads with MiXCR, one entry per CDR3 protein. The sample lists 560,000 or so distinct CDR3 sequences; 15% to 20% were seen once. Sequencing was done on a sample of PBMCs or a T cell subset sorted from them (not recorded which). The receptors derive from an adult woman who had mild COVID-19 (a few samples of this study predate the infection). Cell type and time point are not known.

This clonotype was seen many times. The chain couples TRBV5-5 to TRBJ1-5; D is unclear. V lost 0 bases and J 3 bases, leaving 10 bases between the germline ends. The CDR3 contains 15 residues. CDR1 and CDR2 (germline): SGHKS, YYEKEE (reference sequence). CDR3 region: CASSLEAVNNQPQHF. The CDR3 nucleotides are TGTGCCAGCAGCTTGGAGGCAGTCAACAATCAGCCCCAGCATTTT.

The sample holds many counts of this clonotype. This chain links TRBV6-6 with TRBJ2-1; D not certain. The length of the CDR3 is 13 residues. Germline CDR1 is MNHNY and CDR2 is SVGAGI (reference sequence). Trimming took off 0 bases at V and 2 bases at J, with 2 bases between the two ends. CDR3 bases: TGTGCCAGCAGTTACTCGACCTACAATGAGCAGTTCTTC. It yields the protein CASSYSTYNEQFF.

This clonotype appeared many times. Here the CDR3 reads CASSQEGGGGASTDTQYF. DNA of the CDR3: TGCGCCAGCAGCCAAGAGGGAGGAGGCGGGGCTAGCACAGATACGCAGTATTTT. The chain combines TRBV4-3 with TRBJ2-3; tentative D call: TRBD2 (6 bases). CDR3 length: 18 residues. From germline, CDR1 is LGHNA and CDR2 YSLEER. Deletions cut 0 bases from V and 0 bases from J, with 16 bases between.

This clonotype was found many times. The chain uses TRBV20-1 and TRBJ1-5; 7 bases line up with TRBD1. The germline V gene encodes CDR1 DFQATT and CDR2 SNEGSKA (reference sequence). V was clipped by 5 bases and J by 1 base; unmatched bases: 5. This CDR3 has 14 amino acids. The CDR3 here is CSASGQKSNQPQHF. CDR3 nucleotide sequence: TGCAGTGCTTCGGGACAGAAGAGCAATCAGCCCCAGCATTTT.

The chain employs TRBV20-1 and TRBJ1-3; a weak D match, TRBD1 (6 bases). V lost 5 bases and J lost 5, with 19 bases in between. Germline assignment: CDR1 DFQATT and CDR2 SNEGSKA (reference sequence). This CDR3 contains 15 residues. In DNA, the CDR3 is TGCAGTGCTTCGAGAAACAGGGCCGACCGAAACACCATATATTTT. This gives the protein CSASRNRADRNTIYF.

The V call is TRBV5-5, the J call TRBJ1-5; TRBD1 is a possible D gene (6 bases). This CDR3 region has 18 residues. Germline lookup yields CDR1 SGHKS and CDR2 YYEKEE (reference sequence). V lost 2 bases and J 0 bases, leaving 18 bases between the germline ends. As DNA, the CDR3 is TGTGCCAGCAGCTTAGGGGGAGACGGAAGTTATAGCAATCAGCCCCAGCATTTT. As protein: CASSLGGDGSYSNQPQHF.

The chain has TRBV29-1 and TRBJ2-7; D might be TRBD2 (5 bases). The length of the CDR3 is 12 residues. V dropped 7 bases and J dropped 5 bases, with 15 bases sitting between them. Germline V lookup: CDR1 SQVTM, CDR2 ANQGSEA. The CDR3 here is CSAGNGDDEQYF. In DNA, the CDR3 is TGCAGCGCAGGAAACGGGGATGACGAGCAGTACTTC.

The table lists this clonotype with a few counts. The genes are TRBV19 and TRBJ2-1; 9 bases are shared with TRBD2. Germline assignment: CDR1 LNHDA and CDR2 SQIVND (reference sequence). This CDR3 contains 17 residues. J lost 2 bases, V lost 3 bases, and 8 bases had no gene match. The CDR3 DNA is TGTGCCAGTAGTATTTCTCTGGGCGGGAGGGCCTACAATGAGCAGTTCTTC. Protein: CASSISLGGRAYNEQFF.

In this sample, this clonotype turned up many times. V usage is TRBV10-3 and J usage is TRBJ2-5, with 14 bases lining up with TRBD2. The V and J ends lost 6 bases and 5 bases, in that order; junction bases with no gene match: 8. Per germline, CDR1 ENHRY and CDR2 SYGVKD. CDR3 length: 16 residues. The DNA for the CDR3 is TGTGCCATCAGCTCGGGACTAGCGGGAGCCAGTGAGACCCAGTACTTC. Its protein is CAISSGLAGASETQYF.

This clonotype was detected a few times. V usage is TRBV19 and J usage is TRBJ1-1; D not certain. This CDR3 contains 12 residues. Germline V gene sequence: CDR1 LNHDA, CDR2 SQIVND (reference sequence). Trimming left V 1 base short and J 7 bases short, with 7 bases between. The CDR3 region is CASSIGEGEAFF. CDR3 nucleotide sequence: TGTGCCAGTAGTATAGGGGAGGGTGAAGCTTTCTTT.

The chain combines TRBV20-1 with TRBJ2-1, with TRBD2 matching 7 bases. Losses at the gene ends were 0 bases for V and 0 bases for J; bases not matched to a gene: 5. The CDR3 spans 16 residues. Germline V CDR1 and CDR2: DFQATT, SNEGSKA (reference sequence). CDR3 DNA sequence: TGCAGTGCTAGAGATGGGACTAAGAGCTCCTACAATGAGCAGTTCTTC. Translating it yields CSARDGTKSSYNEQFF.

This clonotype was observed a few times. The chain recombines TRBV12-3 or TRBV12-4 with TRBJ2-1, with 8 bases aligning to TRBD1. The CDR3 length is 13 residues. Losses at the gene ends were 8 bases for V and 9 bases for J; bases not matched to a gene: 9. CDR3: CASLDRGIGEQFF. The CDR3 DNA is TGTGCCAGCCTAGACAGGGGTATAGGTGAGCAGTTCTTC.

This rearrangement joins TRBV20-1 to TRBJ2-1; 9 bases map to TRBD2. Germline values: CDR1 DFQATT, CDR2 SNEGSKA (reference sequence). V was clipped by 6 bases and J by 3 bases; unmatched bases: 15. This CDR3 contains 17 residues. The CDR3 loop reads CSATLAGKLVYYNEQFF. The CDR3 DNA is TGCAGTGCAACGCTAGCGGGAAAGTTGGTCTACTACAATGAGCAGTTCTTC.

A few counts support this clonotype. The chain's CDR3 is CASSSGGGRTDTQYF. The DNA for the CDR3 is TGCGCCAGCAGCTCGGGCGGGGGGCGGACAGATACGCAGTATTTT. The gene calls are TRBV5-1 and TRBJ2-3, with 8 bases matching TRBD2. This CDR3 region has 15 residues. J lost 3 bases, V lost 3 bases, and 6 bases had no gene match. Per the germline V gene, CDR1 is SGHRS and CDR2 is YFSETQ.

The chain is built from TRBV4-1 and TRBJ2-3; maybe TRBD1 (6 bases). CDR3 length: 16 residues. Germline assignment: CDR1 MGHRA and CDR2 YSYEKL. Trimming took off 3 bases at V and 2 bases at J, with 15 bases between the two ends. CDR3 nucleotides: TGCGCCAGCAGCCACCTCCGGGACAAGCCCACAGATACGCAGTATTTT. Encoded protein: CASSHLRDKPTDTQYF.

This clonotype occurred many times. This chain uses TRBV6-4 with TRBJ2-6; D is uncertain. Between the trimmed V and J ends, which lost 3 bases and 2 bases, there was a span of 8 bases. Germline V gene data show CDR1 as MRHNA and CDR2 as SNTAGT. The CDR3 length is 15 residues. The CDR3 DNA follows: TGTGCCAGCAGTGAAGACGGCGCTGGGGCCAACGTCCTGACTTTC. This gives the protein CASSEDGAGANVLTF.

In this sample, this clonotype turned up a few times. V usage is TRBV7-3 and J usage is TRBJ2-1; tentatively, D is TRBD1 (6 bases). Trimming removed 8 bases at V and 3 bases at J, with 11 bases between. The CDR3 runs 13 residues. From germline, CDR1 is SGHTA and CDR2 FQGTGA. CDR3 in DNA: TGTGCCAGCTCCCAGGGGAACTACAATGAGCAGTTCTTC. It yields the protein CASSQGNYNEQFF.

This clonotype has at least ten counts. The V and J genes are TRBV4-2 and TRBJ2-1, with TRBD2 as a possible D gene (6 bases). This CDR3 comprises 13 residues. Germline V gene sequence: CDR1 LGHNA, CDR2 YNFKEQ. V lost 4 bases and J lost 8, with 12 bases in between. In DNA, the CDR3 is TGTGCCAGCAGCCCCCGACTAGAGGATGAGCAGTTCTTC. Translation gives CASSPRLEDEQFF.